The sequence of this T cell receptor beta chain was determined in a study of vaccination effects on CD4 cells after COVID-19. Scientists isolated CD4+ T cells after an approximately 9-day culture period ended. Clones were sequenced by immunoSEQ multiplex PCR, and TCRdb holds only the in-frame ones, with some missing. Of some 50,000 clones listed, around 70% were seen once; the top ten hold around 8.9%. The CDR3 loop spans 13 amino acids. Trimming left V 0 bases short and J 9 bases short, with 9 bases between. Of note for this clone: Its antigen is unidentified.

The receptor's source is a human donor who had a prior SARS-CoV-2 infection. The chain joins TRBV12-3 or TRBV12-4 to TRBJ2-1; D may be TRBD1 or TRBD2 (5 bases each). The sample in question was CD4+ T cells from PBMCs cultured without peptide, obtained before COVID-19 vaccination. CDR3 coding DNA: TGTGCCAGCAGTTTAGCGGGGGATGCTGAGCAGTTCTTC. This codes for CASSLAGDAEQFF.